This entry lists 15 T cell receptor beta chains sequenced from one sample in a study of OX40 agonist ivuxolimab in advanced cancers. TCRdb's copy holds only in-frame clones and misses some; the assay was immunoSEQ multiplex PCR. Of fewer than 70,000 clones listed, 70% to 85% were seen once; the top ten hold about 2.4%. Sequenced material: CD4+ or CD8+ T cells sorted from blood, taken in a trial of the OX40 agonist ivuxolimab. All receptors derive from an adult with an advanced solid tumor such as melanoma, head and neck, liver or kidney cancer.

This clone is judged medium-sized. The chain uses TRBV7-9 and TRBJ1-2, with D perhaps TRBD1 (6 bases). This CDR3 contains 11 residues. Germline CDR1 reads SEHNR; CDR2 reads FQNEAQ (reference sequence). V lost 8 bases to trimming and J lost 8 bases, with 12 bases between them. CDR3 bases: TGTGCCAGCCTCAGGGGAACGGGCTACACCTTC. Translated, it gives CASLRGTGYTF.

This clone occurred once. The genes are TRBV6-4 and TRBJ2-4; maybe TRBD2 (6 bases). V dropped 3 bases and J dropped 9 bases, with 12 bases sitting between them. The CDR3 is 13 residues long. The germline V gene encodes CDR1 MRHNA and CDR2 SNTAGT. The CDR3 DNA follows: TGTGCCAGCAGTGAGGGGGTCGGGGGCATTCAGTACTTC. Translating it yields CASSEGVGGIQYF.

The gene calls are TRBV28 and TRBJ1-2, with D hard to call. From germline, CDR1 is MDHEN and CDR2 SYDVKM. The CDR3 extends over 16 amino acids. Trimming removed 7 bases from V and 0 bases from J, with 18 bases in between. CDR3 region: CASTAAVGSTNYGYTF. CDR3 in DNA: TGTGCCAGCACCGCCGCCGTTGGGTCCACTAACTATGGCTACACCTTC.

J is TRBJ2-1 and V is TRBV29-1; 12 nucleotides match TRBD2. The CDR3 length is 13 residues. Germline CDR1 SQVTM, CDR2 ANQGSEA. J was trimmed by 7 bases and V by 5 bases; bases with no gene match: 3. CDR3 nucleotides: TGCAGCGTTTCTAGCGGGGGGGCGAATGAGCAGTTCTTC. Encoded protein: CSVSSGGANEQFF.

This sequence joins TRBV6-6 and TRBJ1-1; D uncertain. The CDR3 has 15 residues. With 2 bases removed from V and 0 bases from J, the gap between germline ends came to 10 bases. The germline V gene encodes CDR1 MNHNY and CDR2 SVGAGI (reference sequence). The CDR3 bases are TGTGCCAGCAGTTACGTGTCCGGGTTGAACACTGAAGCTTTCTTT. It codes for CASSYVSGLNTEAFF.

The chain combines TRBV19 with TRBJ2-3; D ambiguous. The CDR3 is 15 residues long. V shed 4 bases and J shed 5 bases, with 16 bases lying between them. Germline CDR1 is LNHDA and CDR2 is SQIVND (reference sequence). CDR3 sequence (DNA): TGTGCCAGTAGTACGGGTCCTTTGGGGTTAGATACGCAGTATTTT. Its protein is CASSTGPLGLDTQYF. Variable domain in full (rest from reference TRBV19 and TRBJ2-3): DGGITQSPKYLFRKEGQNVTLSCEQNLNHDAMYWYRQDPGQGLRLIYYSQIVNDFQKGDIAEGYSVSREKKESFPLTVTSAQKNPTAFYLCASSTGPLGLDTQYFGPGTRLTVL.

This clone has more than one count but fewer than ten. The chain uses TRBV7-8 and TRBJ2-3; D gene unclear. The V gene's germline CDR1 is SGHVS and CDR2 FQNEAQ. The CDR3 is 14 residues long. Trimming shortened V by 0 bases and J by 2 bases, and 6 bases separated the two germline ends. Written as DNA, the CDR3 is TGTGCCAGCAGCTTAGCACCTGCCACAGATACGCAGTATTTT. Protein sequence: CASSLAPATDTQYF.

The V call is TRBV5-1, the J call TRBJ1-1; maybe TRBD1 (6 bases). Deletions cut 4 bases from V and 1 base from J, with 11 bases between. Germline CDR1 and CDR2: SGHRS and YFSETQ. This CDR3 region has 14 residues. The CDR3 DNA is TGCGCCAGCAGCCGGGTGGGACAGAACACTGAAGCTTTCTTT. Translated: CASSRVGQNTEAFF.

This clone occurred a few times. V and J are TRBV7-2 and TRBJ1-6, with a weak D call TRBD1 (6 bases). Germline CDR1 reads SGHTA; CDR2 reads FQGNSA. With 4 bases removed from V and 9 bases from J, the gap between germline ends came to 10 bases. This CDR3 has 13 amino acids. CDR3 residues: CASSSDSPSPLHF. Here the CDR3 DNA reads TGTGCCAGCAGCTCGGACAGTCCTTCACCCCTCCACTTT. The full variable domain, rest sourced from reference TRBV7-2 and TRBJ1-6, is GAGVSQSPSNKVTEKGKDVELRCDPISGHTALYWYRQSLGQGLEFLIYFQGNSAPDKSGLPSDRFSAERTGGSVSTLTIQRTQQEDSAVYLCASSSDSPSPLHFGNGTRLTVT.

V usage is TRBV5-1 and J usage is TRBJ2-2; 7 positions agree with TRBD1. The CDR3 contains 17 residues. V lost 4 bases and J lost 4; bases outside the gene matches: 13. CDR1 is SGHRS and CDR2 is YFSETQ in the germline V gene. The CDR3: CASSPDPTGVSTGELFF. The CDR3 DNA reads TGCGCCAGCAGCCCGGACCCCACAGGGGTGAGCACCGGGGAGCTGTTTTTT.

The CDR3 reads CASSPGTAPNSPLHF. For the CDR3, the DNA is TGCGCCAGCAGCCCCGGGACAGCCCCTAATTCACCCCTCCACTTT. The chain uses TRBV5-1 and TRBJ1-6; 7 bases are shared with TRBD1. V gave up 4 bases and J gave up 6 bases; unmatched junction bases: 7. This CDR3 region has 15 residues. Germline V gene data show CDR1 as SGHRS and CDR2 as YFSETQ. The complete variable domain, with remaining parts taken from reference TRBV5-1 and TRBJ1-6, reads KAGVTQTPRYLIKTRGQQVTLSCSPISGHRSVSWYQQTPGQGLQFLFEYFSETQRNKGNFPGRFSGRQFSNSRSEMNVSTLELGDSALYLCASSPGTAPNSPLHFGNGTRLTVT.

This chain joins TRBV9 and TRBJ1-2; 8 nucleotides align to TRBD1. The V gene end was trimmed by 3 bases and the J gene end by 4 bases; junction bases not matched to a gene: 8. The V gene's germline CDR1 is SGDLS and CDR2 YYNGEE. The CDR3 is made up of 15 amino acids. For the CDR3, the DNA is TGTGCCAGCAGCGCCCGAGAGGGACAGGTCTATGGCTACACCTTC. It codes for CASSAREGQVYGYTF. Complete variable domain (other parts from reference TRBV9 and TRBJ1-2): DSGVTQTPKHLITATGQRVTLRCSPRSGDLSVYWYQQSLDQGLQFLIQYYNGEERAKGNILERFSAQQFPDLHSELNLSSLELGDSALYFCASSAREGQVYGYTFGSGTRLTVV.

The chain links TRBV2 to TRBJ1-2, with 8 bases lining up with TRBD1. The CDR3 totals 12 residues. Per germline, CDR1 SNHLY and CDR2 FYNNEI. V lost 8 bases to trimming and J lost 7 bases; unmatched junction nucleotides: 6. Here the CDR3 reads CASLDRGIGYTF. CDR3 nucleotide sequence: TGTGCCAGCTTAGACAGGGGAATTGGCTACACCTTC.

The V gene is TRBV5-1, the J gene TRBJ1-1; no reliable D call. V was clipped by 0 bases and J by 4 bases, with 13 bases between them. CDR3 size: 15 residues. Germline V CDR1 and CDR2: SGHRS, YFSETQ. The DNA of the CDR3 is TGCGCCAGCAGCTTGGTCCTAGGTGGTAGCACTGAAGCTTTCTTT. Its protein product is CASSLVLGGSTEAFF.

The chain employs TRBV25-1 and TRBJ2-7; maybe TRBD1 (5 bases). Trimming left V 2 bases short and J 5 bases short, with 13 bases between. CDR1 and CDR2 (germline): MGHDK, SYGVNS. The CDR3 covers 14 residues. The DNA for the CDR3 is TGTGCCAGCAGTGAACCCAACAGGCGTAACGAGCAGTACTTC. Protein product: CASSEPNRRNEQYF.